These 13 T cell receptor beta chains originate from one sample sequenced in a study of blood T cell repertoires in COVID-19. Profiling relied on immunoSEQ multiplex PCR, and the TCRdb table lists in-frame clones only, not all of them. The sample includes 200,000 to 250,000 clones, around 89% of them seen just once. Sample: PBMCs or T cells enriched from blood (not recorded which). The receptors were gathered from a woman aged 25 to 39 who had recovered from COVID-19.

V and J are TRBV19 and TRBJ2-2, with D perhaps matching TRBD1 (5 bases). The CDR3 has 15 amino acids. V was shortened by 6 bases and J by 7 bases, with 18 bases between the two germline ends. Looked up from germline, CDR1 is LNHDA and CDR2 is SQIVND (reference sequence). CDR3 protein: CASSTRQGALGELFF. Here the CDR3 DNA reads TGTGCCAGTAGCACCCGTCAGGGCGCCCTCGGGGAGCTGTTTTTT.

CDR3 residues: CASSDLTGTVYYEQYF. The CDR3 coding sequence is TGTGCCAGCAGTGATCTTACAGGGACGGTTTACTACGAGCAGTACTTC. The genes are TRBV2 and TRBJ2-7, with a possible D match to TRBD1 (6 bases). V was shortened by 3 bases and J by 3 bases, with 18 bases between the two germline ends. The CDR3 consists of 16 residues. The germline V gene encodes CDR1 SNHLY and CDR2 FYNNEI.

The rearrangement uses TRBV7-9 and TRBJ1-1, with 9 bases lining up with TRBD1. CDR1 is SEHNR, CDR2 FQNEAQ, per germline (reference sequence). The ends lost 5 bases at V and 0 bases at J; junction bases unmatched: 10. The CDR3 loop spans 17 amino acids. DNA of the CDR3: TGTGCCAGCAGCCAGTCCCGGGACAGGGTAATGAACACTGAAGCTTTCTTT. Protein sequence: CASSQSRDRVMNTEAFF.

The CDR3 loop reads CASSQDTLGGAKRKNTEAFF. The CDR3 coding sequence is TGCGCCAGCAGCCAAGACACCCTAGGAGGGGCGAAAAGGAAAAACACTGAAGCTTTCTTT. The chain links TRBV4-1 to TRBJ1-1; maybe TRBD1 (5 bases). This CDR3 spans 20 amino acids. Trimming cost V 0 bases and J 2 bases, with 25 bases left between them. Germline assignment: CDR1 MGHRA and CDR2 YSYEKL.

The chain couples TRBV5-1 to TRBJ2-7, with 8 bases fitting TRBD1. After removal of 6 bases from V and 0 bases from J, the junction contained 5 bases not matched to a gene. This CDR3 has 14 residues. Germline values: CDR1 SGHRS, CDR2 YFSETQ. CDR3 sequence (DNA): TGCGCCAGCACCCAGGGACAGGTCTCCTACGAGCAGTACTTC. It encodes CASTQGQVSYEQYF.

The chain carries TRBV18 and TRBJ1-4; TRBD1 is a possible D gene (5 bases). This CDR3 has 13 residues. V was shortened by 5 bases and J by 7 bases, with 11 bases between the two germline ends. CDR1 is KGHSH, CDR2 LQKENI, per germline. CDR3 DNA sequence: TGTGCCAGCTCATTATCAGGGTTTGAAAAACTGTTTTTT. As protein: CASSLSGFEKLFF.

The J gene is TRBJ2-3, the V gene TRBV9; D may be TRBD2 (6 bases). CDR3 length: 15 residues. From germline, CDR1 is SGDLS and CDR2 YYNGEE. V was pared by 3 bases and J by 2 bases, with 13 bases between. DNA for the CDR3: TGTGCCAGCAGCGCCCGGAGGGGCGCCACAGATACGCAGTATTTT. Translating gives CASSARRGATDTQYF.

The V call is TRBV9, the J call TRBJ1-1; D remains unclear. This CDR3 is built from 14 residues. Germline CDR1 and CDR2: SGDLS and YYNGEE. V was trimmed by 4 bases and J by 1 base, leaving 11 bases between them. The CDR3 loop is CASSFGSENTEAFF. DNA of the CDR3: TGTGCCAGCAGCTTCGGGTCTGAGAACACTGAAGCTTTCTTT. Variable domain in full (rest from reference TRBV9 and TRBJ1-1): DSGVTQTPKHLITATGQRVTLRCSPRSGDLSVYWYQQSLDQGLQFLIQYYNGEERAKGNILERFSAQQFPDLHSELNLSSLELGDSALYFCASSFGSENTEAFFGQGTRLTVV.

CDR3 protein: CATSRTSEGGYTF. The CDR3 DNA sequence: TGTGCCACCAGCAGAACGAGCGAGGGTGGCTACACCTTC. V usage is TRBV15 and J usage is TRBJ1-2; D gene unclear. The CDR3 contains 13 residues. V dropped 2 bases and J dropped 7 bases, with 11 bases sitting between them. CDR1 and CDR2 (germline): LNHNV, YYDKDF (reference sequence).

This clone was recorded once. The DNA of the CDR3 is TGTGCCAGCAGTTCACAACAGGGACCCTACGAGCAGTACTTC. This codes for CASSSQQGPYEQYF. The chain combines TRBV6-2 or TRBV6-3 with TRBJ2-7; tentative D call: TRBD1 (6 bases). Trimming took off 4 bases at V and 2 bases at J, with 12 bases between the two ends. CDR3 size: 14 residues. CDR1 is MNHEY, CDR2 SVGEGT, per germline.

The chain has TRBV7-8 and TRBJ1-2; 8 bases match TRBD1. The CDR3 contains 17 residues. Trimming removed 5 bases from V and 2 bases from J; junction bases left unmatched: 13. The germline V gene has CDR1 SGHVS and CDR2 FQNEAQ. CDR3 DNA sequence: TGTGCCAGCAGCCCACTGCCCGGACAGGGACAAAACTATGGCTACACCTTC. It specifies CASSPLPGQGQNYGYTF. The full variable domain, with the rest looked up from reference TRBV7-8 and TRBJ1-2, is GAGVSQSPRYKVAKRGQDVALRCDPISGHVSLFWYQQALGQGPEFLTYFQNEAQLDKSGLPSDRFFAERPEGSVSTLKIQRTQQEDSAVYLCASSPLPGQGQNYGYTFGSGTRLTVV.

This chain links TRBV5-5 with TRBJ2-3; TRBD2 agrees at 9 bases. Germline CDR1 reads SGHKS; CDR2 reads YYEKEE (reference sequence). After removal of 4 bases from V and 2 bases from J, the junction contained 8 bases not matched to a gene. The CDR3 is 16 residues long. The chain's CDR3 is CASSLNLAGNTDTQYF. CDR3 DNA sequence: TGTGCCAGCAGCCTAAACCTAGCGGGGAACACAGATACGCAGTATTTT.

J is TRBJ1-6 and V is TRBV5-1; D not certain. Trimming took off 4 bases at V and 5 bases at J, with 10 bases between the two ends. The CDR3 contains 14 residues. Germline V gene lookup returns CDR1 SGHRS and CDR2 YFSETQ. The CDR3 reads CASSPPDNNSPLHF. DNA of the CDR3: TGCGCCAGCAGCCCCCCCGACAATAATTCACCCCTCCACTTT.